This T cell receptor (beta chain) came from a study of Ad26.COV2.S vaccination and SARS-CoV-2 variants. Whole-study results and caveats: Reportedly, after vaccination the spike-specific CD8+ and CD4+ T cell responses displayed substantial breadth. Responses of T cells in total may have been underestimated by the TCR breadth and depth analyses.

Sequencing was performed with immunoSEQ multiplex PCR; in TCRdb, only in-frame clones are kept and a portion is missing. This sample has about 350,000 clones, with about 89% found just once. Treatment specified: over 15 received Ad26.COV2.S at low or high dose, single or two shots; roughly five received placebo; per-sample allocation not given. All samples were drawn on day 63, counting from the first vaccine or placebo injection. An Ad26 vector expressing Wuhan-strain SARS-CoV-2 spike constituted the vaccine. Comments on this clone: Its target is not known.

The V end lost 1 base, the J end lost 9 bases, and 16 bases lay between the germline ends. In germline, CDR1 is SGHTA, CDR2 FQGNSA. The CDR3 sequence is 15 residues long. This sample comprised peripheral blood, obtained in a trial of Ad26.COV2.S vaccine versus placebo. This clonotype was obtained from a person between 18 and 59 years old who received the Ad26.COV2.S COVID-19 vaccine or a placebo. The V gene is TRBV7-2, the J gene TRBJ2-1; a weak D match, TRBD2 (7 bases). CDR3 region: CASSLVVEGGREQFF. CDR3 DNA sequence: TGTGCCAGCAGCTTAGTGGTTGAGGGGGGGCGTGAGCAGTTCTTC. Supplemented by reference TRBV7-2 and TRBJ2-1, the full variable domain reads GAGVSQSPSNKVTEKGKDVELRCDPISGHTALYWYRQSLGQGLEFLIYFQGNSAPDKSGLPSDRFSAERTGGSVSTLTIQRTQQEDSAVYLCASSLVVEGGREQFFGPGTRLTVL.